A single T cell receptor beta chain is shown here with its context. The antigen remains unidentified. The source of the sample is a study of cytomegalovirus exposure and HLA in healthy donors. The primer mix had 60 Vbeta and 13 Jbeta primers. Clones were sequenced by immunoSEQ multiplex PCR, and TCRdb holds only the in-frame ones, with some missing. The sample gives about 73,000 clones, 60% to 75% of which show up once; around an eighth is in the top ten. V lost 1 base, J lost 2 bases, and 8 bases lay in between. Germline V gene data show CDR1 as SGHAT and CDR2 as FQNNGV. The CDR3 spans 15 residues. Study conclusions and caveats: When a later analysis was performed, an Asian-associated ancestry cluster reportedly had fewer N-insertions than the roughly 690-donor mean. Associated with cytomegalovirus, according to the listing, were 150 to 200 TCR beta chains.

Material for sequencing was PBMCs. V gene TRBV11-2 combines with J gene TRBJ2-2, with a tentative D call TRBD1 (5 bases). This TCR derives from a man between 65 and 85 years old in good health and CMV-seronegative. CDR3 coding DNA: TGTGCCAGCAGCTTAGGACAGCTCAACACCGGGGAGCTGTTTTTT. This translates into CASSLGQLNTGELFF. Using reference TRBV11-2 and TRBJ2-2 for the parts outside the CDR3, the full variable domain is EAGVAQSPRYKIIEKRQSVAFWCNPISGHATLYWYQQILGQGPKLLIQFQNNGVVDDSQLPKDRFSAERLKGVDSTLKIQPAKLEDSAVYLCASSLGQLNTGELFFGEGSRLTVL.